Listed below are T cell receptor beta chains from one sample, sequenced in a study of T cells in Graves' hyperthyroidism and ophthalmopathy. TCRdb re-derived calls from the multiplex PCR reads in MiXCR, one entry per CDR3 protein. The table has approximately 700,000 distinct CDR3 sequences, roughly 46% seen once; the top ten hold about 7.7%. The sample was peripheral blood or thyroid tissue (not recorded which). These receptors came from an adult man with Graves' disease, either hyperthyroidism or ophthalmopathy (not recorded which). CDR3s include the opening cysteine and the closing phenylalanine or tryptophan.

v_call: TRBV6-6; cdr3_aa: CASIRRAGDSGANVLTF
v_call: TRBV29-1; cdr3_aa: CSAEPRGSYEQYF
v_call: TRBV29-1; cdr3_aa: CSVRDGGNTEAFF
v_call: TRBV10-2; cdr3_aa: CASSGNYRRGYTEAFF
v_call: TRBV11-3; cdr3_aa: CASSPRGGTEAFF
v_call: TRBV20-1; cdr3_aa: CSAERWGKVQPQHF
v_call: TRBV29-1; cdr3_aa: CSVEDPGTSSYEQYF
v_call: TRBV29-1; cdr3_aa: CSVSNQGAQEQYF
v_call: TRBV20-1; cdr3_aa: CSARDGGSQYF
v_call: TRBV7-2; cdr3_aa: CASSLERAQANSPLHF
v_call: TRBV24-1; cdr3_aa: CATGGGGTQYF
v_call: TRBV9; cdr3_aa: CASSGRYGQGSSETQYF
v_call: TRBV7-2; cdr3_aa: CASSFDVGPANSPLHF
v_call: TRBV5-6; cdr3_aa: CASSFTTDANYGYTF
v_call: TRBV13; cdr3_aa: CASSFGLTGTGVMDEAFF
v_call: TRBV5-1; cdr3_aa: CASSYETGGSGGYTF
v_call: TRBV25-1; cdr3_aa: CASSPPSRSYEQYF
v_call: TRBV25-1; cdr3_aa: CASKTSKNTEAFF
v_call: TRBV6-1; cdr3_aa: CASSLEGQPLYEQYF
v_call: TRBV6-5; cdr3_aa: CASAQYSLYGYTF
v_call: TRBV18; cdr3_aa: CASSRFSEAFF
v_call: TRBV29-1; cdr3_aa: CSVTGRTYEQYF
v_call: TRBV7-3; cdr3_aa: CASSPPTGQAHSPLHF
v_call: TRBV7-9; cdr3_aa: CASSSTRGFRQPQHF
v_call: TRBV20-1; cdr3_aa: CSIWDRGDYEQYF
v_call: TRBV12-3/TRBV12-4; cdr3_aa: CASRSMSTEAFF